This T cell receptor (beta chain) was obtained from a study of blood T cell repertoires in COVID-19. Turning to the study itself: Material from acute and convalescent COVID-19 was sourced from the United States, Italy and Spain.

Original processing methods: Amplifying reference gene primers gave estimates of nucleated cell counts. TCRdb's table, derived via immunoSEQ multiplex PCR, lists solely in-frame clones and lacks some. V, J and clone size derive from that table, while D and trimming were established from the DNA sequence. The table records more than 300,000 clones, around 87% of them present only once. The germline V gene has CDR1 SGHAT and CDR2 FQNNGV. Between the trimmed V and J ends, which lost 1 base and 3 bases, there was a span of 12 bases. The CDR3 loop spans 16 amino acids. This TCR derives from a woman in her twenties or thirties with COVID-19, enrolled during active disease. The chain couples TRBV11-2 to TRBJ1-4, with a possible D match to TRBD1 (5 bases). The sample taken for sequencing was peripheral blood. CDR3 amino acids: CASSLGSTAPNEKLFF. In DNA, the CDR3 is TGTGCCAGCAGCTTAGGGTCGACAGCCCCTAATGAAAAACTGTTTTTT. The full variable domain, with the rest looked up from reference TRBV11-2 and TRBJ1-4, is EAGVAQSPRYKIIEKRQSVAFWCNPISGHATLYWYQQILGQGPKLLIQFQNNGVVDDSQLPKDRFSAERLKGVDSTLKIQPAKLEDSAVYLCASSLGSTAPNEKLFFGSGTQLSVL.